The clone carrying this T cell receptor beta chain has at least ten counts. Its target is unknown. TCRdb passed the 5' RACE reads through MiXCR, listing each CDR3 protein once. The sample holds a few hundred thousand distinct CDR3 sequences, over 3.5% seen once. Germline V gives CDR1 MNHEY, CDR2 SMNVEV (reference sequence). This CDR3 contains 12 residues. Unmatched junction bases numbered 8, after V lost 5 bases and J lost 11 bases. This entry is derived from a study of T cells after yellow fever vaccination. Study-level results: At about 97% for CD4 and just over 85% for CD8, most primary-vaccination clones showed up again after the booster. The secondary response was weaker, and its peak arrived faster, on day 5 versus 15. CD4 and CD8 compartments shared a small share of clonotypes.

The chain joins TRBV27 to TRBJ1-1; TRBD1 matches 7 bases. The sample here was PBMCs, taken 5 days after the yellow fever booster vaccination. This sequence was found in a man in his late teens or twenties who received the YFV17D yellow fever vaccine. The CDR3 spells CASSRDSRNAFF. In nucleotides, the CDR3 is TGTGCCAGCAGTAGGGACAGTAGGAACGCTTTCTTT.